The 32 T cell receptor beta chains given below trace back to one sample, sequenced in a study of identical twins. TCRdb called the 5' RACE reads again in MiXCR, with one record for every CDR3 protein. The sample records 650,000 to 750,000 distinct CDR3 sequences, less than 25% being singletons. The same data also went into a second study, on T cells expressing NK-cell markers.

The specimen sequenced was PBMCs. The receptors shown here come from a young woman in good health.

The CDR3, as DNA: TGCAGCGTCTTTGGGGGGCAAGAGACCCAGTACTTC. Protein sequence: CSVFGGQETQYF. The gene calls are TRBV29-1 and TRBJ2-5, with TRBD2 as a possible D gene (6 bases). The CDR3 is 12 amino acids. Trimming cost V 6 bases and J 2 bases, with 10 bases left between them. Per the germline V gene, CDR1 is SQVTM and CDR2 is ANQGSEA.

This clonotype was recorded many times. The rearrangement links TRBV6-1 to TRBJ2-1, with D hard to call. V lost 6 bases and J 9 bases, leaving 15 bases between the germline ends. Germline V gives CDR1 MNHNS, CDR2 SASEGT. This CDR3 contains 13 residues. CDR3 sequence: CASRDPLRAEQFF. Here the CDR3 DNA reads TGTGCCAGCAGAGACCCTCTCCGTGCTGAGCAGTTCTTC.

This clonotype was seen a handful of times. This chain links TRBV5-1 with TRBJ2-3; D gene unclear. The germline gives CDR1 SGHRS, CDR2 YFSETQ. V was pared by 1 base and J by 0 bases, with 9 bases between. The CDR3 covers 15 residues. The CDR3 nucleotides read TGCGCCAGCAGCTTGAGTAGCCTAAGCACAGATACGCAGTATTTT. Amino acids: CASSLSSLSTDTQYF.

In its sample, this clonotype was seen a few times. As DNA, the CDR3 is TGTGCCAGCAGCTTAGATGGGAAACAGACCCAGTACTTC. Translated, it gives CASSLDGKQTQYF. This chain uses TRBV11-2 with TRBJ2-5; no definite D call. The germline V gene encodes CDR1 SGHAT and CDR2 FQNNGV. This CDR3 has 13 residues. V was clipped by 0 bases and J by 6 bases, with 8 bases between them.

CDR3 sequence (DNA): TGCAGTGCTTCCGACGGACCCTTTAATGAAAAACTGTTTTTT. Translation gives CSASDGPFNEKLFF. The gene calls are TRBV20-1 and TRBJ1-4; D unresolved. Germline V gene data show CDR1 as DFQATT and CDR2 as SNEGSKA (reference sequence). This CDR3 is built from 14 residues. Between the trimmed V and J ends, which lost 5 bases and 4 bases, there was a span of 14 bases.

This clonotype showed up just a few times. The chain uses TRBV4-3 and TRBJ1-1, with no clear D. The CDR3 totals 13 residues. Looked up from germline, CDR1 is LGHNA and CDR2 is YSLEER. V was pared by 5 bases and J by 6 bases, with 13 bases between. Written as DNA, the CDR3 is TGCGCCAGCAGCTCATACAGTTCTTCTGAAGCTTTCTTT. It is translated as CASSSYSSSEAFF.

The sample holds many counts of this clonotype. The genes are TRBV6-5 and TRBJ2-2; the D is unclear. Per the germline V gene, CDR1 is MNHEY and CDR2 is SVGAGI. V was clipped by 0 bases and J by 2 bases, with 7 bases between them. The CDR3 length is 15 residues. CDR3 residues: CASSYSIGNTGELFF. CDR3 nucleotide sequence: TGTGCCAGCAGTTACTCGATCGGTAACACCGGGGAGCTGTTTTTT.

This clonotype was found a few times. The CDR3 region has the DNA TGTGCCAGCAGTTTATACGAGGTATCTAATGAAAAACTGTTTTTT. Its translation is CASSLYEVSNEKLFF. The gene calls are TRBV12-3 or TRBV12-4 and TRBJ1-4; D unresolved. There are 15 residues in the CDR3. The V and J ends lost 2 bases and 3 bases respectively, with 10 bases between them.

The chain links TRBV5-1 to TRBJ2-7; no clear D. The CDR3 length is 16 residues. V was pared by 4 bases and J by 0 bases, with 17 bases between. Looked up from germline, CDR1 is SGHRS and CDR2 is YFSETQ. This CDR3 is CASSQRPPPSSYEQYF. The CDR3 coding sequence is TGCGCCAGCAGCCAACGCCCCCCCCCCAGCTCCTACGAGCAGTACTTC.

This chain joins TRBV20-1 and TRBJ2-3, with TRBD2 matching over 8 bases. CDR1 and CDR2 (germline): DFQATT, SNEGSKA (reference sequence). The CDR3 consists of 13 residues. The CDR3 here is CSAPSGWGDTQYF. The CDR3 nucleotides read TGCAGCGCACCTAGCGGGTGGGGAGATACGCAGTATTTT.

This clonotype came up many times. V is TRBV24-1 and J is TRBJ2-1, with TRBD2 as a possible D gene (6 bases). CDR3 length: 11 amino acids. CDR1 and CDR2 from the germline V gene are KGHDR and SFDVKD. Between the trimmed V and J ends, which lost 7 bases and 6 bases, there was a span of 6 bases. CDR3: CATSGGNEQFF. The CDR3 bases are TGTGCCACCAGCGGGGGCAATGAGCAGTTCTTC.

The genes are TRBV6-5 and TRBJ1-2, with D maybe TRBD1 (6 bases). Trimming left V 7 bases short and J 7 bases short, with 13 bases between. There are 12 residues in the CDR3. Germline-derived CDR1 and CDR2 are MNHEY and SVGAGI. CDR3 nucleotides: TGTGCCAGCACGACCGGAGGGGGTGGCTACACCTTC. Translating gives CASTTGGGGYTF.

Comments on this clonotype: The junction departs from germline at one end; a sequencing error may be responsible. In nucleotides, the CDR3 is TGTGCCAGCAGCCTAGGACGCCCCGGGCACTTC. This codes for CASSLGRPGHF. This chain uses TRBV7-2 with TRBJ2-7; D uncertain. From germline, CDR1 is SGHTA and CDR2 FQGNSA. The CDR3 runs to 11 residues.

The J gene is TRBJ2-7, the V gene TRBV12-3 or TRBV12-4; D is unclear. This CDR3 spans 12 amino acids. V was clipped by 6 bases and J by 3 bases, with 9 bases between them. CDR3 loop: CASSRTFYEQYF. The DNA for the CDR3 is TGTGCCAGCAGCCGAACCTTCTACGAGCAGTACTTC.

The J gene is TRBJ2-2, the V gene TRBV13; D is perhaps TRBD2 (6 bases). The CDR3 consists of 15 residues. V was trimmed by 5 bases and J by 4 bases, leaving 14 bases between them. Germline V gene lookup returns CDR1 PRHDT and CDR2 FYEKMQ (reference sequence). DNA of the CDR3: TGTGCCAGCAGCCGGCGCGGGGTTGTCACCGGGGAGCTGTTTTTT. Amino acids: CASSRRGVVTGELFF.

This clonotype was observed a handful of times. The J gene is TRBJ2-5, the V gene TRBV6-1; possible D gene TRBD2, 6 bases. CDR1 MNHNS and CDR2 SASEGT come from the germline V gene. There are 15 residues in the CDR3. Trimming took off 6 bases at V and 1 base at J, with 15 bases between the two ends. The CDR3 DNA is TGTGCCAGCAGACCCCCCGGGACTCTCCAAGAGACCCAGTACTTC. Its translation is CASRPPGTLQETQYF.

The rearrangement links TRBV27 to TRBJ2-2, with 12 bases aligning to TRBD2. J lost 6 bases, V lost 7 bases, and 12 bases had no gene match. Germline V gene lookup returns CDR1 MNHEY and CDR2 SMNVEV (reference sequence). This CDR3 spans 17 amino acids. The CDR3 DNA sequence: TGTGCCAGCACCCCAAGGGCTAGCGGGAGGGCTGCCGGGGAGCTGTTTTTT. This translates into CASTPRASGRAAGELFF.

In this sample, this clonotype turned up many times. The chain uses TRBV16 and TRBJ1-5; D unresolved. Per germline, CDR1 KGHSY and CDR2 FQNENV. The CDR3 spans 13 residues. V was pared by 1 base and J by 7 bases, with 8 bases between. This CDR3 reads CASSQWAGQPQHF. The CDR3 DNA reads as TGTGCCAGCAGCCAATGGGCCGGACAGCCCCAGCATTTT.

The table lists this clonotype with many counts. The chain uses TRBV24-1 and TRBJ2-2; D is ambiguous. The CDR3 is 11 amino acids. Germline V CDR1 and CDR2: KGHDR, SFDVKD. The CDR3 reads CATGNTGELFF. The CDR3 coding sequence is TGTGCAACGGGGAACACCGGGGAGCTGTTTTTT.

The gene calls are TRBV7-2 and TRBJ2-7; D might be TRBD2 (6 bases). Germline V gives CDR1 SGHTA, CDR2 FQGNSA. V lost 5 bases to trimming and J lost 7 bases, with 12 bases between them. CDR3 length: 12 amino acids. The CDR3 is CASSRESGEQYF. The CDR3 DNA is TGTGCCAGCAGCCGTGAAAGCGGGGAGCAGTACTTC.

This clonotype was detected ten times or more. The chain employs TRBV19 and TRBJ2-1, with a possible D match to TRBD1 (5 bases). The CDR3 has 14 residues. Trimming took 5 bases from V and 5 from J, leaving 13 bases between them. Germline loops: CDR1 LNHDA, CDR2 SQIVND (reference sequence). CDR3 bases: TGTGCCAGTAGTGGGGCCTACAGAAACAATGAGCAGTTCTTC. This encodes CASSGAYRNNEQFF. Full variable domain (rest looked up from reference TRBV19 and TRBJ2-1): DGGITQSPKYLFRKEGQNVTLSCEQNLNHDAMYWYRQDPGQGLRLIYYSQIVNDFQKGDIAEGYSVSREKKESFPLTVTSAQKNPTAFYLCASSGAYRNNEQFFGPGTRLTVL.

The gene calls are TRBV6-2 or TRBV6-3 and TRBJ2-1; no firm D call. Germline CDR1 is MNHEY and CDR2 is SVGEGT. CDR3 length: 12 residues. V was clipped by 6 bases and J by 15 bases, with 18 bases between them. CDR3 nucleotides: TGTGCCAGCAGCCGCCTCCGGGCCTGGTCGTTCTTC. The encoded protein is CASSRLRAWSFF.

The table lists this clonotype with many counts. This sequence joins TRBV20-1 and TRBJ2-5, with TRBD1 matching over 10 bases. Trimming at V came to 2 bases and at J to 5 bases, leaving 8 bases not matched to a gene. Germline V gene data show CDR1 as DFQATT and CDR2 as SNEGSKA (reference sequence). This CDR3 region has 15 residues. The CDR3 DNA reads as TGCAGTGCTAGATCGGGACAGGGGTCCGAGGAGACCCAGTACTTC. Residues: CSARSGQGSEETQYF.

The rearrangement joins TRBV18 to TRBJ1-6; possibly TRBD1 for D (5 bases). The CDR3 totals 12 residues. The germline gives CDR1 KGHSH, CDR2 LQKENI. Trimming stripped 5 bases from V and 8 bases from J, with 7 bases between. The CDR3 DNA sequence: TGTGCCAGCTCAACCAGGGATTCACCCCTCCACTTT. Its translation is CASSTRDSPLHF. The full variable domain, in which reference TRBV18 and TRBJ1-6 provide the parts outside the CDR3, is NAGVMQNPRHLVRRRGQEARLRCSPMKGHSHVYWYRQLPEEGLKFMVYLQKENIIDESGMPKERFSAEFPKEGPSILRIQQVVRGDSAAYFCASSTRDSPLHFGNGTRLTVT.

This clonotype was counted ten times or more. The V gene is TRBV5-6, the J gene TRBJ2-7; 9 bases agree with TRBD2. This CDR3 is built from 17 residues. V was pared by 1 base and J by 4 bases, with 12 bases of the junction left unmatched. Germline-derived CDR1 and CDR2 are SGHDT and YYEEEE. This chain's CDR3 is CASSLRREGRFPYEQYF. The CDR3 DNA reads TGTGCCAGCAGCTTGCGGCGGGAGGGCCGTTTCCCGTACGAGCAGTACTTC.

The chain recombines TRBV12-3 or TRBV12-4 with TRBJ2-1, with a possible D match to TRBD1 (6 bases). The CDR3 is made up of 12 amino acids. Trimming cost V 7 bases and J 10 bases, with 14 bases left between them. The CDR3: CASNGDTWEQFF. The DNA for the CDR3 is TGTGCCAGCAACGGGGACACCTGGGAGCAGTTCTTC.

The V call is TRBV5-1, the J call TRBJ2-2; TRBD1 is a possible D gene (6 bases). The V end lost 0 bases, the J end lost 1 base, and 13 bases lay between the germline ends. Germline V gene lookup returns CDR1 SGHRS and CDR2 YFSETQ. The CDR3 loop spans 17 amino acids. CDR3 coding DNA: TGCGCCAGCAGCTTGGTTGGCTGGGACAAGAACACCGGGGAGCTGTTTTTT. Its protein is CASSLVGWDKNTGELFF.

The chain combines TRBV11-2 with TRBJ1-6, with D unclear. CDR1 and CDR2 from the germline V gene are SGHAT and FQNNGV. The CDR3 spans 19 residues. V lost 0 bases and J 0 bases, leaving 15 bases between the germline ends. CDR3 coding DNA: TGTGCCAGCAGCTTAGAACCACGCGCCGCGAGCTCCTATAATTCACCCCTCCACTTT. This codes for CASSLEPRAASSYNSPLHF.

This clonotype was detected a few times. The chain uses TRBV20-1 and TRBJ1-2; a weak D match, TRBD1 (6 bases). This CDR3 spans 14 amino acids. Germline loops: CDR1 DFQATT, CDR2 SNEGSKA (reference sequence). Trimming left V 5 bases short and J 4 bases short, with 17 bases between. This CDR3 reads CSAYPNRARYGYTF. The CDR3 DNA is TGCAGTGCTTACCCGAACAGGGCACGCTATGGCTACACCTTC.

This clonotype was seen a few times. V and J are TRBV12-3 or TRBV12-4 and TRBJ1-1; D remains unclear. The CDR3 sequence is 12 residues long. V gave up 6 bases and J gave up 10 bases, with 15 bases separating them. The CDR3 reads CASSPDGARAFF. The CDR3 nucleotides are TGTGCCAGCAGCCCGGACGGTGCGCGAGCTTTCTTT.

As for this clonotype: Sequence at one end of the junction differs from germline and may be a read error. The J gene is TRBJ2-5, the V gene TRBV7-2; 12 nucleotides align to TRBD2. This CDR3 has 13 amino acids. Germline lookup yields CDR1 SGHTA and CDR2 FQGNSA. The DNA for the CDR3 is TGTGCCAGCAGCCCTAGCGGGAGGGGTCGATCGGACTTC. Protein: CASSPSGRGRSDF.

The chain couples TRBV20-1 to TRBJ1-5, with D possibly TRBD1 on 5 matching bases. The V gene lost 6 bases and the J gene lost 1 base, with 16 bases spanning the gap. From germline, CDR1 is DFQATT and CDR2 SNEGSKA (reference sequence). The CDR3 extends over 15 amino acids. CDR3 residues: CSAKVGGWSNQPQHF. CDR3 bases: TGCAGTGCCAAGGTCGGGGGGTGGAGCAATCAGCCCCAGCATTTT.